One sample yielded the 17 T cell receptor beta chains listed below, sequenced in a study of regulatory T cells in long-lasting Graves disease. In building TCR beta libraries, iRepertoire HTBI primers were used together with Arm-PCR of CDR3 regions. MiXCR was run by TCRdb on the multiplex PCR reads, yielding one entry per CDR3 protein. The sample includes some 350,000 distinct CDR3 sequences, around 15% seen only once; the top ten take around 21%. The sample's time point: newly diagnosed GD, antithyroid drugs for less than 3 months. From PBMCs, RNA was extracted and then used to make the TCR library. These data also formed part of another study, on T cells in Graves' hyperthyroidism and ophthalmopathy.

Here the sequenced sample was peripheral blood mononuclear cells (PBMCs), taken at new diagnosis, from a patient treated with antithyroid drugs. These receptors all stem from a woman between 18 and 29 years old with Graves disease.

The chain joins TRBV7-9 to TRBJ1-6, with D possibly matching TRBD1 (6 bases). In germline, CDR1 is SEHNR, CDR2 FQNEAQ (reference sequence). Trimming pared 1 base from V and 10 bases from J, leaving 11 bases between. The length of the CDR3 is 14 residues. This CDR3 reads CASSLGGAKSPLHF. The CDR3 coding sequence is TGTGCCAGCAGCTTAGGGGGGGCTAAATCACCCCTCCACTTT.

This chain uses TRBV18 with TRBJ1-1, with a weak D call TRBD1 (6 bases). CDR1 is KGHSH, CDR2 LQKENI, per germline. CDR3 size: 19 residues. With 1 base removed from V and 0 bases from J, the gap between germline ends came to 21 bases. The CDR3 DNA reads as TGTGCCAGCTCACCACAGAGAACGGGACGGGGACACATGAACACTGAAGCTTTCTTT. Amino acid sequence: CASSPQRTGRGHMNTEAFF.

This chain joins TRBV12-5 and TRBJ1-5; D might be TRBD1 (6 bases). CDR3 size: 19 residues. V was shortened by 2 bases and J by 0 bases, with 20 bases between the two germline ends. CDR1 is LGHNT, CDR2 FRNRAP, per germline. The CDR3 spells CASGLMTGTPIGSNQPQHF. DNA of the CDR3: TGTGCTAGTGGTTTGATGACCGGGACACCGATAGGTAGCAATCAGCCCCAGCATTTT.

This clonotype appeared a few times. This is likely a read error, given that the CDR3 carries no conserved phenylalanine or tryptophan at its end. The chain recombines TRBV12-3 or TRBV12-4 with TRBJ1-1; D is uncertain. V was shortened by 6 bases and J by 0 bases, with 11 bases between the two germline ends. This CDR3 region has 14 residues. In DNA, the CDR3 is TGTGCCAGCAGCTTGAGGCTTCTGAACACTGAAGCTTTCCTT. Its protein is CASSLRLLNTEAFL.

This clonotype was counted at least ten times. The chain couples TRBV7-6 to TRBJ2-7; no reliable D call. This CDR3 region has 13 residues. V lost 0 bases to trimming and J lost 4 bases, with 7 bases between them. Germline values: CDR1 SGHVS, CDR2 FNYEAQ. Written as DNA, the CDR3 is TGTGCCAGCAGCTTAGCGGAGTATTACGAGCAGTACTTC. Translating gives CASSLAEYYEQYF.

This clonotype occurred many times. The CDR3 protein is CASSLEGQGIKQFF. The CDR3 coding sequence is TGCGCCAGCAGCTTGGAAGGACAGGGGATCAAGCAGTTCTTC. The V and J genes are TRBV5-1 and TRBJ2-1; 9 positions match TRBD1. This CDR3 region has 14 residues. V shed 0 bases and J 11 bases; nucleotides not matched to a gene: 6. Germline values: CDR1 SGHRS, CDR2 YFSETQ.

The chain is built from TRBV20-1 and TRBJ1-2; no clear D. The CDR3 is 16 residues long. In germline, CDR1 is DFQATT, CDR2 SNEGSKA (reference sequence). V lost 1 base and J lost 4, with 19 bases in between. CDR3 in DNA: TGCAGTGCTAGAGGCGAAAAGCCGGGATTCGGCTATGGCTACACCTTC. Its protein is CSARGEKPGFGYGYTF.

This clonotype was seen many times. The J gene is TRBJ2-1, the V gene TRBV27; 9 positions match TRBD1. V shed 6 bases, J shed 14 bases, and the junction held 17 bases outside the gene matches. Germline-derived CDR1 and CDR2 are MNHEY and SMNVEV (reference sequence). The CDR3 has 15 amino acids. The CDR3: CASSPIRTGVGMEFF. CDR3 nucleotides: TGTGCCAGCAGCCCCATCCGGACAGGGGTCGGTATGGAGTTCTTC.

This clonotype was observed a handful of times. The genes are TRBV2 and TRBJ2-6; no clear D gene. V lost 7 bases and J lost 16, with 11 bases in between. Germline V gene data show CDR1 as SNHLY and CDR2 as FYNNEI. The length of the CDR3 is 10 residues. The CDR3: CASTRTDLTF. CDR3 in DNA: TGTGCCAGCACCCGGACCGATCTGACTTTC.

This sequence joins TRBV28 and TRBJ2-3; D may be TRBD1 or TRBD2 (7 bases each). Trimming shortened V by 5 bases and J by 0 bases, and 21 bases separated the two germline ends. The germline gives CDR1 MDHEN, CDR2 SYDVKM. CDR3 length: 18 amino acids. CDR3 sequence: CASSQGGGALMSTDTQYF. DNA for the CDR3: TGTGCCAGCAGTCAGGGGGGGGGGGCCCTAATGAGCACAGATACGCAGTATTTT.

This clonotype was recorded a few times. The J gene is TRBJ2-7, the V gene TRBV6-1; 7 nucleotides agree with TRBD1. The CDR3 sequence is 14 residues long. V shed 6 bases and J 2 bases; nucleotides not matched to a gene: 7. Per germline, CDR1 MNHNS and CDR2 SASEGT. The CDR3 sequence: CASSLQGSTYEQYF. The CDR3 DNA reads TGTGCCAGCAGCCTACAGGGGAGTACCTACGAGCAGTACTTC.

As for this clonotype: In this CDR3 the conserved last residue, phenylalanine or tryptophan, is missing, so a read error is likely. This chain connects TRBV7-2 to TRBJ1-5, with D uncertain. The CDR3 has 13 residues. Looked up from germline, CDR1 is SGHTA and CDR2 is FQGNSA. The CDR3, as DNA: TGTGCCAGCAGCCTTAGGAGCAATCAGTCCCAGCATTAT. Protein product: CASSLRSNQSQHY.

This clonotype has at least ten counts. This chain links TRBV5-1 with TRBJ1-1, with D perhaps TRBD1 (5 bases). Germline values: CDR1 SGHRS, CDR2 YFSETQ. V gave up 0 bases and J gave up 1 base, with 10 bases separating them. This CDR3 is built from 15 residues. CDR3 nucleotides: TGCGCCAGCAGCTTGGGGGGGTCCGGGAACACTGAAGCTTTCTTT. Its protein product is CASSLGGSGNTEAFF.

This clonotype has only a few counts. V gene TRBV13 combines with J gene TRBJ2-3; TRBD1 agrees at 9 bases. CDR1 PRHDT and CDR2 FYEKMQ come from the germline V gene (reference sequence). The CDR3 runs 15 residues. V gave up 8 bases and J gave up 2 bases; unmatched junction bases: 8. CDR3 amino acids: CASSKGDRATDTQYF. The CDR3 DNA reads TGTGCCAGCTCGAAGGGGGACAGGGCCACAGATACGCAGTATTTT.

At least ten counts were recorded for this clonotype. This rearrangement joins TRBV7-9 to TRBJ2-1; TRBD2 agrees at 7 bases. The germline V gene has CDR1 SEHNR and CDR2 FQNEAQ (reference sequence). The CDR3 contains 13 residues. The ends lost 4 bases at V and 12 bases at J; junction bases unmatched: 9. The CDR3 DNA sequence: TGTGCCAGCAGCTCCGTGGGAGGGCGTGGGCAGTTCTTC. This translates into CASSSVGGRGQFF. Filled out from reference TRBV7-9 and TRBJ2-1, the complete variable domain reads DTGVSQNPRHKITKRGQNVTFRCDPISEHNRLYWYRQTLGQGPEFLTYFQNEAQLEKSRLLSDRFSAERPKGSFSTLEIQRTEQGDSAMYLCASSSVGGRGQFFGPGTRLTVL.

Concerning this clonotype itself: Possible read error: a much larger clone is one base away. This rearrangement joins TRBV2 to TRBJ1-4; D unclear. CDR1 and CDR2 (germline): SNHLY, FYNNEI. CDR3 length equals 15 residues. The V end lost 4 bases, the J end lost 7 bases, and 16 bases lay between the germline ends. CDR3 amino acids: CASSVLGLTREKLFF. CDR3 nucleotide sequence: TGTGCCAGCAGTGTCCTGGGCCTGACACGTGAAAAACTGTTTTTT.

This clonotype has ten or more counts. The chain combines TRBV30 with TRBJ1-1, with D hard to call. CDR1 and CDR2 (germline): GTSNPN, SVGIG (reference sequence). The CDR3 has 11 amino acids. The ends were cut back, 5 bases at V and 6 bases at J, with 10 bases in the middle. The CDR3 DNA reads TGTGCCTGGTCGACGGCGCCTGAAGCTTTCTTT. It specifies CAWSTAPEAFF.